The rows below give T cell receptor beta chains drawn from one sample of a study of blood T cell repertoires in COVID-19. Data came from immunoSEQ multiplex PCR; TCRdb stores just in-frame clones and leaves some out. The table has tens of thousands of clones, about three quarters seen once; the top ten hold under 9%. Source material: peripheral blood. The source of these receptors is a man aged 65-85 years with active or convalescent COVID-19. Both conserved end residues are part of each CDR3. Fields, in order: V gene, D gene, clone size, J gene, CDR3 protein, CDR3 DNA. The D gene is left open where the match is weak. The size entry is marked missing in some rows and otherwise reads once, few, many or a size class.

TRBV28	.	.	TRBJ1-4	CASSPGGLTTNEKLFF	TGTGCCAGCAGCCCCGGGGGTCTTACAACTAATGAAAAACTGTTTTTT
TRBV30	TRBD1	.	TRBJ1-2	CALQGDFYGYTF	TGTGCGCTACAGGGGGATTTCTATGGCTACACCTTC
TRBV12-5	TRBD2	.	TRBJ2-1	CASGFLAGEGNEQFF	TGTGCTAGTGGGTTCCTAGCGGGGGAGGGCAATGAGCAGTTCTTC
TRBV5-1	.	few	TRBJ2-3	CASSFRDTQYF	TGCGCCAGCAGCTTCCGAGATACGCAGTATTTT
TRBV10-3	.	.	TRBJ1-3	CAITGSSGNTIYF	TGTGCCATAACAGGCTCCTCTGGAAACACCATATATTTT
TRBV13	TRBD1	.	TRBJ1-2	CASSSNRRDRGENYGYTF	TGTGCCAGCAGCTCAAATCGCCGGGACAGGGGAGAGAACTATGGCTACACCTTC
TRBV7-2	TRBD2	.	TRBJ2-3	CASSSNSGALLGDTQYF	TGTGCCAGCAGCTCCAATAGCGGGGCCCTACTTGGAGATACGCAGTATTTT
TRBV3-1/TRBV3-2	TRBD1	.	TRBJ1-3	CASSYDRGAGNTIYF	TGTGCCAGCAGCTACGACAGGGGAGCTGGAAACACCATATATTTT
TRBV5-6	TRBD1	.	TRBJ1-2	CASRQDRSGYTF	TGTGCCAGCAGGCAGGACAGGAGTGGCTACACCTTC
TRBV9	.	.	TRBJ1-1	CASSLAGRTEAFF	TGTGCCAGCAGCTTGGCGGGTAGGACTGAAGCTTTCTTT
TRBV5-1	.	.	TRBJ1-1	CASSLVSESNAFF	TGCGCCAGCAGCTTGGTGTCCGAGTCGAATGCTTTCTTT
TRBV5-8	.	.	TRBJ2-7	CASSSGDVSYEQYF	TGTGCCAGCAGCTCAGGGGACGTCTCCTACGAGCAGTACTTC
TRBV14	.	.	TRBJ1-5	CASSQWTNQPQHF	TGTGCCAGCAGCCAATGGACAAATCAGCCCCAGCATTTT
TRBV7-9	TRBD2	.	TRBJ2-5	CASSQTATSVQETQYF	TGTGCCAGCAGCCAAACAGCGACTAGCGTACAAGAGACCCAGTACTTC
TRBV2	.	medium-sized	TRBJ1-4	CASSREEKLFF	TGTGCCAGCAGTCGGGAGGAAAAACTGTTTTTT
TRBV19	.	.	TRBJ1-2	CASSARQDPYGYTF	TGTGCCAGTAGTGCCAGACAGGACCCGTATGGCTACACCTTC
TRBV30	TRBD1	.	TRBJ2-5	CAWSVGQGGRETQYF	TGTGCCTGGAGTGTGGGACAGGGCGGTCGGGAGACCCAGTACTTC
TRBV5-1	TRBD1	many	TRBJ1-1	CASSRQTGATEAFF	TGCGCCAGCAGCAGACAAACAGGGGCCACTGAAGCTTTCTTT
TRBV19	.	.	TRBJ2-1	CASTMWSNNEQFF	TGTGCCAGTACCATGTGGAGCAACAATGAGCAGTTCTTC
TRBV4-1	.	.	TRBJ1-1	CASSQTGMSTEAFF	TGCGCCAGCAGCCAAACGGGGATGAGTACTGAAGCTTTCTTT
TRBV28	TRBD1	.	TRBJ1-2	CASSRDRGLTGYTF	TGTGCCAGCAGCCGGGACAGGGGCCTGACCGGCTACACCTTC
TRBV7-8	.	.	TRBJ2-7	CASSFQGSVGEQYF	TGTGCCAGCAGCTTTCAGGGAAGTGTGGGCGAGCAGTACTTC
TRBV10-3	.	.	TRBJ1-5	CAISERAVLGLSNQPQHF	TGTGCCATCAGTGAGAGGGCCGTCTTGGGGCTCAGCAATCAGCCCCAGCATTTT
TRBV3-1/TRBV3-2	.	.	TRBJ2-1	CASSQLSSYNEQFF	TGTGCCAGTTCGCAACTAAGCTCCTACAATGAGCAGTTCTTC
TRBV12-3/TRBV12-4	.	.	TRBJ1-2	CASSPGSNYGYTF	TGTGCCAGCAGCCCCGGGTCTAACTATGGCTACACCTTC
TRBV2	.	.	TRBJ1-6	CASRDNSYNSPLHF	TGTGCCAGCAGGGACAACTCCTATAATTCACCCCTCCACTTT
TRBV4-1	.	.	TRBJ2-2	CASSPLSGELFF	TGCGCCAGCAGCCCCCTTAGCGGGGAGCTGTTTTTT
TRBV7-2	.	.	TRBJ2-7	CATQGILYEQYF	TGTGCCACGCAGGGGATTCTCTACGAGCAGTACTTC
TRBV19	TRBD2	.	TRBJ2-1	CASSIANTLAAMRGRLF	TGTGCCAGTAGTATAGCGAATACTCTAGCGGCCATGAGGGGAAGGCTCTTC